This entry features one T cell receptor beta chain sequence. The Seattle site enrolled patients during active infection and followed them longitudinally. The record originates from a study of blood T cell repertoires in COVID-19. As for the study in general: Some COVID-19 samples were acute and others convalescent; all came from the United States, Italy and Spain. PBMCs, B-cell-depleted T cells, or T cells provided the cDNA or gDNA that made up the material.

Trimming stripped 4 bases from V and 0 bases from J, with 8 bases between. Germline V gene data show CDR1 as SQVTM and CDR2 as ANQGSEA. This CDR3 is 13 amino acids long. In the study's own analysis: Amplifying reference gene primers gave estimates of nucleated cell counts. This table comes from immunoSEQ multiplex PCR, and its TCRdb copy is limited to in-frame clones, with some not included. V, J and clone size derive from that table, while D and trimming were established from the DNA sequence. This table has 150,000 or so clones, about four fifths appearing once. The chain has TRBV29-1 and TRBJ2-3; tentatively, D is TRBD1 (5 bases). The source of this sequence is a woman in her sixties with COVID-19, enrolled during active disease. The sequenced material came from peripheral blood. The CDR3 spells CSVGQGSTDTQYF. In DNA, the CDR3 is TGCAGCGTTGGTCAGGGTAGCACAGATACGCAGTATTTT.